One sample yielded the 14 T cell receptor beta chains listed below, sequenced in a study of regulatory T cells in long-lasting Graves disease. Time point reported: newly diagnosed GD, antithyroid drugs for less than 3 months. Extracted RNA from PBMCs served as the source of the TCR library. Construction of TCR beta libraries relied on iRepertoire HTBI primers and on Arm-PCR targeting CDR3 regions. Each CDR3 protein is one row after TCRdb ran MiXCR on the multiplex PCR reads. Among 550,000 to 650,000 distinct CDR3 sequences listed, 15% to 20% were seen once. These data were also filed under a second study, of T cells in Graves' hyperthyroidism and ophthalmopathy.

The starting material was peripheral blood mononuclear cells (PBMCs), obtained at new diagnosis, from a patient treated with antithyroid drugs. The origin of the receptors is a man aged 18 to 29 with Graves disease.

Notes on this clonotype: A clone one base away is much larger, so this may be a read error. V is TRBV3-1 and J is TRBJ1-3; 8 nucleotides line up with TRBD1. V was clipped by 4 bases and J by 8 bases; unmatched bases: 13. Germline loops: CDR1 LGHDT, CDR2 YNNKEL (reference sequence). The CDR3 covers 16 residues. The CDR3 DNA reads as TGTGCCAGCAGCCGACGACCCCAGGGGGCGCGAGACACCATATATTTT. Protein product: CASSRRPQGARDTIYF.

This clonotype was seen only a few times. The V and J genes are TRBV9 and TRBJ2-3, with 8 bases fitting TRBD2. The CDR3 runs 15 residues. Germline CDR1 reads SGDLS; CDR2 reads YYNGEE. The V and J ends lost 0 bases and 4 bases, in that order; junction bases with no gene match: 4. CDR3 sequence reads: CASSVAEAGADTQYF. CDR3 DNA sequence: TGTGCCAGCAGCGTAGCAGAAGCGGGAGCAGATACGCAGTATTTT. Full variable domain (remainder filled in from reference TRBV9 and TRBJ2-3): DSGVTQTPKHLITATGQRVTLRCSPRSGDLSVYWYQQSLDQGLQFLIQYYNGEERAKGNILERFSAQQFPDLHSELNLSSLELGDSALYFCASSVAEAGADTQYFGPGTRLTVL.

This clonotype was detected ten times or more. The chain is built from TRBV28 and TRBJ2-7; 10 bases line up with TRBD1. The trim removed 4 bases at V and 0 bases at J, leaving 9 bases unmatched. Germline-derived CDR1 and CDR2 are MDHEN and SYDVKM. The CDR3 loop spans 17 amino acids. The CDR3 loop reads CASSSRQGAHSSYEQYF. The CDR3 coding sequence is TGTGCCAGCAGTTCACGACAGGGGGCCCATAGCTCCTACGAGCAGTACTTC.

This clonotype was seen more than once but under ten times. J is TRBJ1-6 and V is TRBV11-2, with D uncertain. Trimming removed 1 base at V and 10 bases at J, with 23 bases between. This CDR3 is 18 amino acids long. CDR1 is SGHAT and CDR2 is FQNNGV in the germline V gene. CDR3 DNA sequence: TGTGCCAGCAGCTTAGTAGGAGGAACTCCGGGAAATGGATCACCCCTCCACTTT. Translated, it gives CASSLVGGTPGNGSPLHF.

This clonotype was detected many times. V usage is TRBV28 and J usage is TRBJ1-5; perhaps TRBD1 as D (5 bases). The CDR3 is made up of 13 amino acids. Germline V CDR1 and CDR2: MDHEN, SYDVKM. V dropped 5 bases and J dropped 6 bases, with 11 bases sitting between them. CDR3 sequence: CASSAAGSQPQHF. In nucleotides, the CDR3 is TGTGCCAGCAGTGCCGCAGGGTCTCAGCCCCAGCATTTT.

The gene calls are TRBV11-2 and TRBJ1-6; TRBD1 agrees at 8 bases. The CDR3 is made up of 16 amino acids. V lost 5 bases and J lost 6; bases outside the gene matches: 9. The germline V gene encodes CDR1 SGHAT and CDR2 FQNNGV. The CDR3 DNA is TGTGCCAGCAGCCCAATGACAGGGGCGCGTAATTCACCCCTCCACTTT. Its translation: CASSPMTGARNSPLHF.

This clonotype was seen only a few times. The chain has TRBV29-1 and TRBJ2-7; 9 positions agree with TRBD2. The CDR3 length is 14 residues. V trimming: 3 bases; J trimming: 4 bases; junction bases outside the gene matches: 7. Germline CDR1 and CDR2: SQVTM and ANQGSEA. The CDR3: CSVERLAGRYEQYF. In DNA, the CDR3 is TGCAGCGTTGAGAGGCTAGCGGGACGGTACGAGCAGTACTTC.

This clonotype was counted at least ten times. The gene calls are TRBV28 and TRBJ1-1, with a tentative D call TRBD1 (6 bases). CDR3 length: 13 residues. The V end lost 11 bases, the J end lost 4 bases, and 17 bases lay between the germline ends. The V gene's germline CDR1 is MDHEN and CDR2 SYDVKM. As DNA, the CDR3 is TGTGCCGGGACACAGAACGTTGGCACTGAAGCTTTCTTT. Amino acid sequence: CAGTQNVGTEAFF.

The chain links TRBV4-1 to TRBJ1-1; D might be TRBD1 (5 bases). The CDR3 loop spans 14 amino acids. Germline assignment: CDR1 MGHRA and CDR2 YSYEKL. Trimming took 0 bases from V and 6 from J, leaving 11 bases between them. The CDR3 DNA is TGCGCCAGCAGCCAAGAGGGGGTGAGGTCTGAAGCTTTCTTT. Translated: CASSQEGVRSEAFF.

CDR3 bases: TGTGCCAGCAGCCAACTCGGGGGCAGGGACCGGGTCAATGAGCAGTTCTTC. It codes for CASSQLGGRDRVNEQFF. This rearrangement joins TRBV6-2 or TRBV6-3 to TRBJ2-1; perhaps D is TRBD1 or TRBD2 (6 bases each). CDR3 length equals 17 residues. V was trimmed by 6 bases and J by 6 bases, leaving 24 bases between them. CDR1 and CDR2 from the germline V gene are MNHEY and SVGEGT.

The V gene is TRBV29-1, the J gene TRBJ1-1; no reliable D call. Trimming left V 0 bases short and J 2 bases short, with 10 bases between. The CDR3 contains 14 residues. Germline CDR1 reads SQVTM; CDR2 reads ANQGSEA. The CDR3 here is CSVEDQAGNTEAFF. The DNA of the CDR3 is TGCAGCGTTGAAGATCAAGCAGGTAACACTGAAGCTTTCTTT. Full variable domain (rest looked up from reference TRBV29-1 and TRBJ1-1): SAVISQKPSRDICQRGTSLTIQCQVDSQVTMMFWYRQQPGQSLTLIATANQGSEATYESGFVIDKFPISRPNLTFSTLTVSNMSPEDSSIYLCSVEDQAGNTEAFFGQGTRLTVV.

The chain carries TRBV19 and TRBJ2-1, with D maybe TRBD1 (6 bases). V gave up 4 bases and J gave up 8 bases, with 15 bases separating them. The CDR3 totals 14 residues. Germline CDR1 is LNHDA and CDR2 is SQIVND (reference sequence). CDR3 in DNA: TGTGCCAGTAGTAGAGGAGACAGGTACGATGAGCAGTTCTTC. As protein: CASSRGDRYDEQFF.

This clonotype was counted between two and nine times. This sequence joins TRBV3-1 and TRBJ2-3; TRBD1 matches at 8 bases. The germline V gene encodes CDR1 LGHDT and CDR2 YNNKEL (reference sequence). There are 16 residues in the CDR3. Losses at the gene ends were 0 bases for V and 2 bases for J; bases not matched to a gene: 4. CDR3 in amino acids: CASSQDIRGLTDTQYF. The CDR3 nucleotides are TGTGCCAGCAGCCAAGATATCAGGGGGCTCACAGATACGCAGTATTTT.

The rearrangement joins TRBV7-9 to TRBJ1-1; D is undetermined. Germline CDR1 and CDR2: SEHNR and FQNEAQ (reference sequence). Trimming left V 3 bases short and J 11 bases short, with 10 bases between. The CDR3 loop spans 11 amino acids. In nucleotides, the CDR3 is TGTGCCAGCAGCTTGGTGGGTTATGCTTTCTTT. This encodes CASSLVGYAFF.